Listed here are 21 T cell receptor beta chains from one sample, sequenced in a study of shared T cell receptors in the human thymus listed by TCRdb under 2021. The library came from the immunoSEQ multiplex PCR assay. TCRdb's version of the immuneACCESS table is confined to in-frame rearrangements and falls short of the full clone set. An unresolved V gene accounts for under half of the shortfall where checked; the remainder is of unknown origin. This sample holds hundreds of thousands of clones; 88% were observed only once. 0.0095% to 0.012% of the sample rests with the top ten. A further study also used this sample, focusing on human thymus T cells.

Sequencing input: thymocytes. The receptors here all came from a boy under two years old with a congenital heart defect. Donor details come from another sample of the same person, matched by shared clones.

This chain links TRBV6-4 with TRBJ2-3, with TRBD1 matching over 7 bases. CDR1 is MRHNA, CDR2 SNTAGT, per germline. With 2 bases clipped from V and 7 bases from J, the junction kept 3 bases outside the gene matches. The CDR3 consists of 13 residues. As DNA, the CDR3 is TGTGCCAGCAGTGACCGGGACAGTCATACGCAGTATTTT. The encoded protein is CASSDRDSHTQYF.

This sequence joins TRBV28 and TRBJ2-7; D call uncertain. There are 15 residues in the CDR3. The V gene's germline CDR1 is MDHEN and CDR2 SYDVKM. V was pared by 4 bases and J by 4 bases, with 17 bases between. CDR3 sequence (DNA): TGTGCCAGCAGTTCGCGGTGGCGTCGGAAGTACGAGCAGTACTTC. The encoded protein is CASSSRWRRKYEQYF.

CDR3 coding DNA: TGTGCCAGCTCACGTAGACTAGCGAGCTCCTACGAGCAGTACTTC. Encoded protein: CASSRRLASSYEQYF. The rearrangement links TRBV18 to TRBJ2-7; 8 bases fit TRBD2. V trimming: 4 bases; J trimming: 0 bases; junction bases outside the gene matches: 5. The CDR3 spans 15 residues. The germline V gene has CDR1 KGHSH and CDR2 LQKENI.

This clone was found once. The V and J genes are TRBV6-6 and TRBJ2-3; the D gene is possibly TRBD2 (6 bases). Germline assignment: CDR1 MNHNY and CDR2 SVGAGI (reference sequence). The V end was cut by 5 bases, the J end by 2 bases, with 14 bases between. The CDR3 totals 15 residues. CDR3: CASSLYERATDTQYF. As DNA, the CDR3 is TGTGCCAGCAGTCTGTATGAGCGGGCCACAGATACGCAGTATTTT.

The sample holds one count of this clone. The rearrangement joins TRBV4-1 to TRBJ2-1, with 14 bases matching TRBD2. CDR1 is MGHRA and CDR2 is YSYEKL in the germline V gene. The CDR3 runs to 18 residues. Trimming removed 4 bases from V and 5 bases from J; junction bases left unmatched: 10. CDR3 amino acids: CASSPHPRTSGRNNEQFF. CDR3 sequence (DNA): TGCGCCAGCAGCCCTCACCCCCGGACTAGCGGGAGGAACAATGAGCAGTTCTTC.

This clone was counted only a few times. Here the CDR3 DNA reads TGTGCCAGCAGCTCCCCCGGGTGGGAGCTGTTTTTT. Translated, it gives CASSSPGWELFF. This rearrangement joins TRBV28 to TRBJ2-2; no reliable D call. The germline gives CDR1 MDHEN, CDR2 SYDVKM. CDR3 length: 12 residues. V was clipped by 6 bases and J by 9 bases, with 11 bases between them. Based on the CDR3 plus reference TRBV28 and TRBJ2-2, the full variable domain is DVKVTQSSRYLVKRTGEKVFLECVQDMDHENMFWYRQDPGLGLRLIYFSYDVKMKEKGDIPEGYSVSREKKERFSLILESASTNQTSMYLCASSSPGWELFFGEGSRLTVL.

This clone has more than one count but fewer than ten. The chain uses TRBV6-1 and TRBJ1-5, with TRBD1 matching 7 bases. V shed 10 bases and J 11 bases; nucleotides not matched to a gene: 8. Looked up from germline, CDR1 is MNHNS and CDR2 is SASEGT. The CDR3 runs to 11 residues. CDR3 sequence (DNA): TGTGCCATGCCACAGGGGTCAGCCCAGCATTTT. Translating it yields CAMPQGSAQHF.

The chain uses TRBV29-1 and TRBJ1-4; D might be TRBD1 (5 bases). The CDR3 has 13 amino acids. The V gene's germline CDR1 is SQVTM and CDR2 ANQGSEA. The V and J ends lost 5 bases and 7 bases respectively, with 14 bases between them. The CDR3 is CSVMGSGFEKLFF. The CDR3 DNA sequence: TGCAGCGTTATGGGGTCAGGGTTTGAAAAACTGTTTTTT.

The chain is built from TRBV25-1 and TRBJ1-1, with D unclear. The CDR3 has 16 residues. V was clipped by 4 bases and J by 3 bases, with 18 bases between them. Germline CDR1 MGHDK, CDR2 SYGVNS. CDR3 nucleotide sequence: TGTGCCAGCAGTGTCCAGCAACCGGGGAGCGACACTGAAGCTTTCTTT. Protein: CASSVQQPGSDTEAFF. The whole variable domain, filled in from reference TRBV25-1 and TRBJ1-1, reads EADIYQTPRYLVIGTGKKITLECSQTMGHDKMYWYQQDPGMELHLIHYSYGVNSTEKGDLSSESTVSRIRTEHFPLTLESARPSHTSQYLCASSVQQPGSDTEAFFGQGTRLTVV.

The rearrangement uses TRBV5-4 and TRBJ1-1, with no clear D. The CDR3 is made up of 18 amino acids. Germline CDR1 SGHNT, CDR2 YYREEE (reference sequence). V was cut by 1 base and J by 0 bases, with 19 bases left in between. For the CDR3, the DNA is TGTGCCAGCAGCTTGTGCCTTCGGGGTCCAACCCTGAACACTGAAGCTTTCTTT. Amino acids: CASSLCLRGPTLNTEAFF.

This clone was seen just once. This chain joins TRBV25-1 and TRBJ2-1, with TRBD2 as a possible D gene (6 bases). The length of the CDR3 is 16 residues. The germline V gene has CDR1 MGHDK and CDR2 SYGVNS. Deletions cut 3 bases from V and 2 bases from J, with 14 bases between. CDR3 nucleotides: TGTGCCAGCAGTGACCAACTGGAGGGCACCTACAATGAGCAGTTCTTC. It is translated as CASSDQLEGTYNEQFF.

The chain is built from TRBV27 and TRBJ2-1; TRBD2 agrees at 7 bases. Per germline, CDR1 MNHEY and CDR2 SMNVEV (reference sequence). Trimming took 0 bases from V and 7 from J; bases not matched to a gene: 6. This CDR3 has 15 amino acids. The CDR3 DNA reads TGTGCCAGCAGTTTATCGAGGCGGGAGTGGAATGAGCAGTTCTTC. It is translated as CASSLSRREWNEQFF.

The gene calls are TRBV19 and TRBJ2-1; the D gene is possibly TRBD2 (6 bases). The CDR3 extends over 14 amino acids. Trimming removed 6 bases at V and 7 bases at J, with 16 bases between. Germline V lookup: CDR1 LNHDA, CDR2 SQIVND (reference sequence). CDR3 DNA: TGTGCCAGTAGAACGGACTACCTTGGGAATGAGCAGTTCTTC. Translated, it gives CASRTDYLGNEQFF.

The chain combines TRBV27 with TRBJ1-1, with TRBD1 identical over 8 bases. The CDR3 length is 13 residues. From germline, CDR1 is MNHEY and CDR2 SMNVEV (reference sequence). J lost 7 bases, V lost 6 bases, and 7 bases had no gene match. The CDR3 bases are TGTGCCAGCAGGCAGGGGGCCTTCTATGAAGCTTTCTTT. Amino acids: CASRQGAFYEAFF.

The rearrangement uses TRBV4-3 and TRBJ2-1, with 10 positions matching TRBD2. Germline assignment: CDR1 LGHNA and CDR2 YSLEER. The CDR3 runs 17 residues. Unmatched junction bases numbered 9, after V lost 0 bases and J lost 7 bases. The CDR3 DNA reads as TGCGCCAGCAGCCAAGACCCAGCGGGAGGGCCGGGGAATGAGCAGTTCTTC. Encoded protein: CASSQDPAGGPGNEQFF.

The chain uses TRBV4-3 and TRBJ2-1; the match to TRBD2 covers 7 bases. The germline CDR1 and CDR2 sequences are LGHNA and YSLEER. The ends lost 0 bases at V and 7 bases at J; junction bases unmatched: 12. The CDR3 length is 17 residues. The CDR3 is CASSQEGGGRLGNEQFF. In DNA, the CDR3 is TGCGCCAGCAGCCAAGAGGGGGGAGGGAGGCTCGGGAATGAGCAGTTCTTC.

The sample holds one count of this clone. This chain links TRBV6-4 with TRBJ1-5; 8 positions agree with TRBD1. CDR1 and CDR2 from the germline V gene are MRHNA and SNTAGT. After removal of 2 bases from V and 0 bases from J, the junction contained 6 bases not matched to a gene. CDR3 length: 17 amino acids. In nucleotides, the CDR3 is TGTGCCAGCAGTGACAGGCAGGGGGCAGTTAGCAATCAGCCCCAGCATTTT. Protein sequence: CASSDRQGAVSNQPQHF.

This chain uses TRBV25-1 with TRBJ2-7; a weak D match, TRBD2 (6 bases). The CDR3 is 17 residues long. The germline V and J ends were trimmed by 4 bases and 1 base, with 20 bases remaining between them. CDR1 and CDR2 from the germline V gene are MGHDK and SYGVNS. This CDR3 is CASSGAGDWGESYEQYF. CDR3 nucleotide sequence: TGTGCCAGCAGTGGGGCCGGGGACTGGGGCGAATCCTACGAGCAGTACTTC.

CDR3 loop: CASSLEGYEQYF. Written as DNA, the CDR3 is TGCGCCAGCAGCTTGGAGGGGTACGAGCAGTACTTC. The V and J genes are TRBV5-1 and TRBJ2-5, with TRBD1 as a possible D gene (5 bases). The DNA end is a closer match to TRBJ2-7, so the J assignment may be wrong. The CDR3 has 12 residues. Per the germline V gene, CDR1 is SGHRS and CDR2 is YFSETQ.

This chain uses TRBV6-5 with TRBJ2-3, with 8 positions matching TRBD2. With 2 bases clipped from V and 0 bases from J, the junction kept 1 base outside the gene matches. The CDR3 covers 15 residues. Germline values: CDR1 MNHEY, CDR2 SVGAGI. For the CDR3, the DNA is TGTGCCAGCAGTTACCCTAGCGGGAGCACAGATACGCAGTATTTT. This gives the protein CASSYPSGSTDTQYF.

The sample holds a few counts of this clone. V usage is TRBV6-1 and J usage is TRBJ2-7, with 9 bases lining up with TRBD2. The CDR3 contains 16 residues. J gave up 4 bases and V 2 bases, and 9 bases lay outside the gene matches. Germline CDR1 MNHNS, CDR2 SASEGT. The CDR3 DNA is TGTGCCAGCAGTGAATCCGGGCGGGAGGGTATATACGAGCAGTACTTC. It specifies CASSESGREGIYEQYF.